One sample yielded the 18 T cell receptor beta chains listed below, sequenced in a study of blood T cell repertoires in COVID-19. Generated by immunoSEQ multiplex PCR, the TCRdb table keeps only in-frame clones and is missing some. The sample records some 290,000 clones, 86% being singletons. The sequencing input was peripheral blood. All receptors derive from a woman aged 25 to 39 with COVID-19, enrolled during active disease.

For the CDR3, the DNA is TGTGCCAGCAGAAACGGACTCTCAAGAACTGAAGCTTTCTTT. This codes for CASRNGLSRTEAFF. This chain uses TRBV11-2 with TRBJ1-1; D gene uncertain. Between the trimmed V and J ends, which lost 6 bases and 5 bases, there was a span of 16 bases. This CDR3 spans 14 amino acids. Looked up from germline, CDR1 is SGHAT and CDR2 is FQNNGV.

This clone occurred once. One end of the junction does not line up with germline, which may come from a read error. This chain joins TRBV19 and TRBJ1-1; the D gene is possibly TRBD1 (6 bases). Germline V CDR1 and CDR2: LNHDA, SQIVND (reference sequence). This CDR3 contains 15 residues. The CDR3 is CASTPGQNLNAEAFF. As DNA, the CDR3 is TGTGCCAGTACCCCGGGACAAAACTTGAACGCTGAAGCTTTCTTT.

The rearrangement links TRBV30 to TRBJ1-2; perhaps TRBD1 as D (6 bases). Germline V gene sequence: CDR1 GTSNPN, CDR2 SVGIG (reference sequence). Trimming shortened V by 4 bases and J by 4 bases, and 13 bases separated the two germline ends. The CDR3 runs 13 residues. In DNA form, the CDR3 reads TGTGCCTGGAAAAGAGACAGGCCCTATGGCTACACCTTC. The encoded protein is CAWKRDRPYGYTF.

The chain employs TRBV28 and TRBJ1-5; a possible D gene is TRBD1 (5 bases). This CDR3 contains 17 residues. Trimming took 6 bases from V and 11 from J, leaving 29 bases between them. Germline CDR1 reads MDHEN; CDR2 reads SYDVKM. The chain's CDR3 is CASRTLGRGDPRESQHF. The CDR3 nucleotides are TGTGCCAGCAGAACTCTGGGGCGGGGCGACCCCAGGGAGTCCCAGCATTTT.

This clone was observed a single time. The chain links TRBV11-2 to TRBJ2-7, with D unclear. V was pared by 6 bases and J by 5 bases, with 11 bases between. Germline V gene data show CDR1 as SGHAT and CDR2 as FQNNGV. The CDR3 is 12 residues long. The chain's CDR3 is CASRRMPNEQYF. The CDR3 nucleotides are TGTGCCAGCAGGCGGATGCCAAACGAGCAGTACTTC.

The rearrangement uses TRBV7-4 and TRBJ1-5; D gene ambiguous. V gave up 3 bases and J gave up 2 bases, with 17 bases separating them. This CDR3 spans 17 amino acids. Germline CDR1 is SGHVT and CDR2 is SQSDAQ. The CDR3 DNA reads TGTGCCAGCAGCTTCTCTCCGGGGATGCTAGGCAATCAGCCCCAGCATTTT. It is translated as CASSFSPGMLGNQPQHF. The complete variable domain, with remaining parts taken from reference TRBV7-4 and TRBJ1-5, reads GAGVSQSPRYKVAKRGRDVALRCDSISGHVTLYWYRQTLGQGSEVLTYSQSDAQRDKSGRPSGRFSAERPERSVSTLKIQRTEQGDSAVYLCASSFSPGMLGNQPQHFGDGTRLSIL.

The rearrangement links TRBV28 to TRBJ2-7; 8 nucleotides agree with TRBD1. CDR1 is MDHEN and CDR2 is SYDVKM in the germline V gene. CDR3 length equals 16 residues. Unmatched junction bases numbered 16, after V lost 8 bases and J lost 4 bases. The CDR3 here is CASLLRGAGGLYEQYF. The CDR3 DNA follows: TGTGCCAGCCTCCTACGGGGCGCAGGGGGCCTATACGAGCAGTACTTC.

Points on this clone: The same CDR3 can be traced to other DNA sequences in this sample. The chain couples TRBV30 to TRBJ2-7; no clear D gene. This CDR3 has 11 residues. Trimming took off 0 bases at V and 4 bases at J, with 4 bases between the two ends. The germline CDR1 and CDR2 sequences are GTSNPN and SVGIG (reference sequence). The CDR3 DNA sequence: TGTGCCTGGAGTGTCGGGTACGAGCAGTACTTC. This codes for CAWSVGYEQYF.

The chain carries TRBV10-3 and TRBJ2-3; D might be TRBD2 (6 bases). V lost 6 bases and J 4 bases, leaving 17 bases between the germline ends. Germline CDR1 and CDR2: ENHRY and SYGVKD. The CDR3 runs 15 residues. The CDR3 is CAISRTTGTPDTQYF. CDR3 nucleotides: TGTGCCATCAGCAGGACTACCGGCACGCCAGATACGCAGTATTTT.

The J gene is TRBJ2-7, the V gene TRBV27; TRBD1 matches at 8 bases. The CDR3 covers 14 residues. CDR1 and CDR2 from the germline V gene are MNHEY and SMNVEV (reference sequence). J gave up 1 base and V 8 bases, and 7 bases lay outside the gene matches. The CDR3 DNA reads TGTGCCAGCTTTGGGACAGGTCCTTCCTACGAGCAGTACTTC. Translation gives CASFGTGPSYEQYF.

V usage is TRBV6-5 and J usage is TRBJ2-3; 7 positions agree with TRBD2. The CDR3 is 15 residues long. The junction had 9 bases not matched to a gene; V was cut back by 8 bases and J by 1 base. The V gene's germline CDR1 is MNHEY and CDR2 SVGAGI. The CDR3 is CASRLAHTRTDTQYF. CDR3 bases: TGTGCCAGCCGACTAGCTCACACACGCACAGATACGCAGTATTTT.

V usage is TRBV7-6 and J usage is TRBJ1-1; no clear D gene. The V and J ends lost 5 bases and 6 bases respectively, with 13 bases between them. Per germline, CDR1 SGHVS and CDR2 FNYEAQ. The CDR3 runs 13 residues. CDR3 region: CASSRARAAEAFF. CDR3 nucleotide sequence: TGTGCCAGCAGCCGTGCGCGCGCCGCTGAAGCTTTCTTT.

This sequence joins TRBV10-3 and TRBJ1-1; 10 bases match TRBD1. The V gene's germline CDR1 is ENHRY and CDR2 SYGVKD. This CDR3 contains 15 residues. Trimming cost V 7 bases and J 0 bases; bases outside gene matches: 5. CDR3 nucleotide sequence: TGTGCCATCAATGACAGGGGGCGGATGAACACTGAAGCTTTCTTT. Translated, it gives CAINDRGRMNTEAFF.

The V and J genes are TRBV10-3 and TRBJ2-7; maybe TRBD2 (6 bases). In germline, CDR1 is ENHRY, CDR2 SYGVKD. With 0 bases removed from V and 3 bases from J, the gap between germline ends came to 6 bases. There are 13 residues in the CDR3. This CDR3 reads CAISESTSYEQYF. CDR3 in DNA: TGTGCCATCAGTGAGTCGACTAGCTACGAGCAGTACTTC.

The rearrangement joins TRBV11-2 to TRBJ2-5, with 9 bases fitting TRBD1. The V segment lost 5 bases and the J segment 4 bases; nucleotides outside the gene matches: 8. The CDR3 length is 15 residues. Germline V gives CDR1 SGHAT, CDR2 FQNNGV. The CDR3 region has the DNA TGTGCCAGCAGCCGAAGCCCGGGACAGGGAGAGACCCAGTACTTC. Translating it yields CASSRSPGQGETQYF.

The CDR3 nucleotides read TGTGCCACCCGGACAGGGGGCCAGCCCCAGCATTTT. It yields the protein CATRTGGQPQHF. This chain uses TRBV27 with TRBJ1-5, with TRBD1 matching over 11 bases. V shed 10 bases, J shed 7 bases, and the junction held 3 bases outside the gene matches. The CDR3 loop spans 12 amino acids. Germline CDR1 MNHEY, CDR2 SMNVEV (reference sequence).

Points on this clone: No conserved phenylalanine or tryptophan ends this CDR3, so it is likely a read error. No DNA is shown, since the ends of the CDR3 on it are uncertain; the CDR3 is the one TCRdb lists. This sequence joins TRBV12-3 or TRBV12-4 and TRBJ2-3; TRBD2 was called by the table and not checked on the DNA. The CDR3 is 11 residues long, ends included. The CDR3 loop is CATGDRLAGHL.

This clone was counted a few times. The gene calls are TRBV2 and TRBJ1-5; D may be TRBD1 (5 bases). The ends were cut back, 5 bases at V and 3 bases at J, with 11 bases in the middle. There are 14 residues in the CDR3. The germline V gene encodes CDR1 SNHLY and CDR2 FYNNEI. This CDR3 reads CASSWTPYNQPQHF. The CDR3 DNA reads as TGTGCCAGCAGTTGGACACCGTACAATCAGCCCCAGCATTTT.